Each of the 20 T cell receptor beta chains below was sequenced from the same sample in a study of shared clonotypes between healthy human individuals. Some clones are missing from TCRdb's copy, which holds only in-frame ones; the method was immunoSEQ multiplex PCR. The sample has 650,000 to 700,000 clones, around 90% seen once. Sequencing was performed on memory CD8+ T cells from PBMCs. As for subset: CD45RO+ cells pooled with CCR7-negative TemRA cells. The receptor source for this set is a man aged 18 to 35 in good health. Some clones in this sample may be carry-over from other donors' samples.

This chain connects TRBV28 to TRBJ2-7, with no clear D. The CDR3 is made up of 12 amino acids. Per the germline V gene, CDR1 is MDHEN and CDR2 is SYDVKM. Deletions cut 1 base from V and 2 bases from J, with 3 bases between. CDR3 sequence: CASSLYTYEQYF. CDR3 in DNA: TGTGCCAGCAGTTTATATACCTACGAGCAGTACTTC.

The rearrangement links TRBV2 to TRBJ2-1, with D possibly being TRBD1 (5 bases). This CDR3 has 15 residues. In germline, CDR1 is SNHLY, CDR2 FYNNEI. V was clipped by 8 bases and J by 0 bases, with 14 bases between them. The CDR3 DNA is TGTGCCAGCGCACAACAGGCTAGCTCCTACAATGAGCAGTTCTTC. Encoded protein: CASAQQASSYNEQFF.

This clone has just one count. CDR3 protein: CASSFLARTYEQYF. CDR3 DNA sequence: TGTGCCAGCAGCTTTTTAGCGAGAACCTACGAGCAGTACTTC. This chain uses TRBV7-9 with TRBJ2-7; the D gene is possibly TRBD2 (5 bases). CDR3 length: 14 residues. The V gene lost 3 bases and the J gene lost 2 bases, with 11 bases spanning the gap. Germline lookup yields CDR1 SEHNR and CDR2 FQNEAQ (reference sequence). The full variable domain, with the rest looked up from reference TRBV7-9 and TRBJ2-7, is DTGVSQNPRHKITKRGQNVTFRCDPISEHNRLYWYRQTLGQGPEFLTYFQNEAQLEKSRLLSDRFSAERPKGSFSTLEIQRTEQGDSAMYLCASSFLARTYEQYFGPGTRLTVT.

The chain links TRBV6-4 to TRBJ2-5, with D possibly matching TRBD2 (5 bases). Trimming removed 0 bases from V and 6 bases from J, with 8 bases in between. This CDR3 spans 13 amino acids. Germline assignment: CDR1 MRHNA and CDR2 SNTAGT. The CDR3 spells CASSDSAGQTQYF. In DNA form, the CDR3 reads TGTGCCAGCAGTGACTCGGCGGGCCAGACCCAGTACTTC.

The chain has TRBV10-3 and TRBJ1-5, with D perhaps TRBD1 (5 bases). The CDR3 length is 14 residues. The V end lost 3 bases, the J end lost 7 bases, and 13 bases lay between the germline ends. The germline V gene has CDR1 ENHRY and CDR2 SYGVKD. Written as DNA, the CDR3 is TGTGCCATCAGTGACATCGGGGGAGGCCAGCCCCAGCATTTT. Translating it yields CAISDIGGGQPQHF.

This chain uses TRBV27 with TRBJ2-3; TRBD2 aligns across 8 bases. Germline V lookup: CDR1 MNHEY, CDR2 SMNVEV (reference sequence). There are 20 residues in the CDR3. V dropped 3 bases and J dropped 1; count of bases not matched to a gene: 18. CDR3 nucleotide sequence: TGTGCCAGCAGTTTTTCCCCCGCGGCTAGCGGGCAATATGGCACAGATACGCAGTATTTT. Its translation: CASSFSPAASGQYGTDTQYF.

The chain joins TRBV2 to TRBJ2-4; D could derive from TRBD1 or TRBD2 (5 bases each). Trimming took 6 bases from V and 2 from J, leaving 17 bases between them. CDR1 and CDR2 (germline): SNHLY, FYNNEI. This CDR3 has 16 residues. The CDR3 spells CASSGAKLVTKNIQYF. CDR3 nucleotide sequence: TGTGCCAGCAGCGGGGCCAAACTAGTGACCAAAAACATTCAGTACTTC.

The chain joins TRBV11-3 to TRBJ2-6; D possibly matches TRBD1 or TRBD2 (5 bases each). The CDR3 totals 17 residues. Germline loops: CDR1 SGHNT, CDR2 YENEEA. V lost 4 bases, J lost 0 bases, and 13 bases lay in between. DNA of the CDR3: TGTGCCAGCAGCTCGGCAGGGAGTCTCTCTGGGGCCAACGTCCTGACTTTC. It yields the protein CASSSAGSLSGANVLTF.

J is TRBJ2-3 and V is TRBV5-1; the D is unclear. This CDR3 has 15 amino acids. V lost 1 base, J lost 0 bases, and 9 bases lay in between. Germline V gene sequence: CDR1 SGHRS, CDR2 YFSETQ. CDR3 in amino acids: CASSLTDSSTDTQYF. In nucleotides, the CDR3 is TGCGCCAGCAGCTTGACGGATTCTAGCACAGATACGCAGTATTTT. The complete variable domain, with remaining parts taken from reference TRBV5-1 and TRBJ2-3, reads KAGVTQTPRYLIKTRGQQVTLSCSPISGHRSVSWYQQTPGQGLQFLFEYFSETQRNKGNFPGRFSGRQFSNSRSEMNVSTLELGDSALYLCASSLTDSSTDTQYFGPGTRLTVL.

V and J are TRBV7-6 and TRBJ2-5; D is unclear. Germline loops: CDR1 SGHVS, CDR2 FNYEAQ. The CDR3 runs 14 residues. The V and J ends lost 5 bases and 2 bases respectively, with 12 bases between them. The CDR3 loop is CASSLTRTQETQYF. The CDR3 DNA follows: TGTGCCAGCAGCCTTACCAGAACTCAAGAGACCCAGTACTTC.

The gene calls are TRBV12-5 and TRBJ2-3; 10 nucleotides align to TRBD2. CDR1 and CDR2 (germline): LGHNT, FRNRAP. This CDR3 region has 19 residues. With V trimmed by 6 bases and J by 0 bases, 15 bases remained unmatched. The CDR3 DNA reads as TGTGCTAGTGGACATTATTCATCCCGGACTAGCGGAAGCACAGATACGCAGTATTTT. It is translated as CASGHYSSRTSGSTDTQYF.

This rearrangement joins TRBV19 to TRBJ2-5; D is unresolved. Germline CDR1 LNHDA, CDR2 SQIVND (reference sequence). V lost 9 bases and J 7 bases, leaving 24 bases between the germline ends. The CDR3 runs 15 residues. CDR3 in amino acids: CASMDWVGTIRTQYF. The CDR3 nucleotides read TGTGCCAGCATGGATTGGGTAGGAACCATCAGGACCCAGTACTTC.

As for this clone: Additional DNA sequences in this sample encode the identical CDR3. The chain recombines TRBV9 with TRBJ2-1, with D uncertain. Germline-derived CDR1 and CDR2 are SGDLS and YYNGEE. The CDR3 is 13 residues long. V lost 0 bases, J lost 8 bases, and 9 bases lay in between. For the CDR3, the DNA is TGTGCCAGCAGCGTAGGAGGTGAGGATGAGCAGTTCTTC. Protein: CASSVGGEDEQFF.

The chain has TRBV4-1 and TRBJ2-2, with D hard to call. V gave up 0 bases and J gave up 0 bases, with 11 bases separating them. CDR1 MGHRA and CDR2 YSYEKL come from the germline V gene. The CDR3 covers 17 residues. CDR3: CASSQEVGQTNTGELFF. The CDR3, as DNA: TGCGCCAGCAGCCAAGAGGTGGGTCAGACGAACACCGGGGAGCTGTTTTTT.

This clone was recorded only once. The V gene is TRBV6-1, the J gene TRBJ1-1, with unresolved D. This CDR3 has 11 amino acids. V was trimmed by 3 bases and J by 8 bases, leaving 7 bases between them. CDR1 is MNHNS and CDR2 is SASEGT in the germline V gene. The CDR3 sequence: CASSDRKEAFF. The CDR3 coding sequence is TGTGCCAGCAGTGACCGGAAAGAAGCTTTCTTT.

The genes are TRBV2 and TRBJ1-1; 8 bases align to TRBD1. The CDR3 spans 15 residues. J was trimmed by 1 base and V by 8 bases; bases with no gene match: 9. Per germline, CDR1 SNHLY and CDR2 FYNNEI. The CDR3 protein is CASGGQGSPNTEAFF. DNA of the CDR3: TGTGCCAGCGGAGGACAGGGTAGCCCGAACACTGAAGCTTTCTTT.

The chain links TRBV5-1 to TRBJ2-3; 12 positions agree with TRBD2. Germline values: CDR1 SGHRS, CDR2 YFSETQ. The length of the CDR3 is 16 residues. V shed 0 bases, J shed 1 base, and the junction held 0 bases outside the gene matches. The CDR3 sequence: CASSLGLAGGTDTQYF. CDR3 sequence (DNA): TGCGCCAGCAGCTTGGGACTAGCGGGAGGCACAGATACGCAGTATTTT. Variable domain in full (rest from reference TRBV5-1 and TRBJ2-3): KAGVTQTPRYLIKTRGQQVTLSCSPISGHRSVSWYQQTPGQGLQFLFEYFSETQRNKGNFPGRFSGRQFSNSRSEMNVSTLELGDSALYLCASSLGLAGGTDTQYFGPGTRLTVL.

V gene TRBV4-3 combines with J gene TRBJ1-5; D is ambiguous. The germline V and J ends were trimmed by 0 bases and 3 bases, with 6 bases remaining between them. Germline CDR1 is LGHNA and CDR2 is YSLEER. This CDR3 has 14 residues. The chain's CDR3 is CASSQDRFNQPQHF. The CDR3, as DNA: TGCGCCAGCAGCCAAGACAGATTCAATCAGCCCCAGCATTTT.

V gene TRBV27 combines with J gene TRBJ1-5; D gene unclear. There are 17 residues in the CDR3. Trimming removed 6 bases from V and 0 bases from J, with 18 bases in between. The V gene's germline CDR1 is MNHEY and CDR2 SMNVEV (reference sequence). The CDR3 protein is CASRPGGSTLSNQPQHF. In DNA form, the CDR3 reads TGTGCCAGCAGGCCGGGCGGAAGTACACTTAGCAATCAGCCCCAGCATTTT.

The rearrangement joins TRBV4-2 to TRBJ2-7; 7 nucleotides line up with TRBD1. V shed 3 bases and J 2 bases; nucleotides not matched to a gene: 10. Looked up from germline, CDR1 is LGHNA and CDR2 is YNFKEQ. The CDR3 totals 16 residues. DNA for the CDR3: TGTGCCAGCAGCCAGGGGCCGGGACAGAGGACCTACGAGCAGTACTTC. Residues: CASSQGPGQRTYEQYF.